This is a list of T cell receptor beta chains from one sample in a study of blood T cell repertoires in COVID-19. Profiling relied on immunoSEQ multiplex PCR, and the TCRdb table lists in-frame clones only, not all of them. Among 250,000 to 350,000 clones, 75% to 90% were seen once, and the ten largest hold approximately 6.5%. Sample: peripheral blood. Receptors were obtained from a woman in her fifties or sixties with COVID-19, enrolled during active disease. Both conserved end residues are part of each CDR3. Fields, in order: V gene, D gene, J gene, CDR3 protein, CDR3 DNA. D genes are given only for firm matches.

V gene: TRBV6-2/TRBV6-3
D gene: TRBD1
J gene: TRBJ1-1
CDR3 protein: CASSYDRGLATEAFF
CDR3 DNA: TGTGCCAGCAGTTACGACAGGGGGCTGGCCACTGAAGCTTTCTTT

V gene: TRBV19
D gene: TRBD1
J gene: TRBJ1-1
CDR3 protein: CASSRQGSPPTEAFF
CDR3 DNA: TGTGCCAGTAGCCGACAGGGATCACCCCCCACTGAAGCTTTCTTT

V gene: TRBV4-1
D gene: NA
J gene: TRBJ1-3
CDR3 protein: CASSQEGGRGHTSGNTIYF
CDR3 DNA: TGCGCCAGCAGCCAAGAAGGGGGAAGGGGACATACCTCTGGAAACACCATATATTTT

V gene: TRBV4-1
D gene: NA
J gene: TRBJ2-7
CDR3 protein: CASSQAASRLFGQGDLGEQYF
CDR3 DNA: TGCGCCAGCAGCCAAGCGGCGTCGCGGCTGTTCGGGCAGGGTGACTTGGGGGAGCAGTACTTC

V gene: TRBV6-1
D gene: NA
J gene: TRBJ1-2
CDR3 protein: CASSELGGFDGYTF
CDR3 DNA: TGTGCCAGCAGTGAACTGGGAGGCTTCGATGGCTACACCTTC

V gene: TRBV9
D gene: TRBD1
J gene: TRBJ1-2
CDR3 protein: CASSPGGQGNYGYTF
CDR3 DNA: TGTGCCAGCAGCCCAGGGGGACAGGGAAACTATGGCTACACCTTC

V gene: TRBV2
D gene: NA
J gene: TRBJ2-7
CDR3 protein: CASSPSVYSYEQYF
CDR3 DNA: TGTGCCAGCAGTCCTAGCGTTTACTCCTACGAGCAGTACTTC

V gene: TRBV30
D gene: TRBD2
J gene: TRBJ2-3
CDR3 protein: CASTVSSGSTDTQYF
CDR3 DNA: TGTGCCTCCACTGTATCTAGCGGAAGCACAGATACGCAGTATTTT

V gene: TRBV27
D gene: NA
J gene: TRBJ2-3
CDR3 protein: CASGRPGSSSTDTQYF
CDR3 DNA: TGTGCCAGCGGCCGACCAGGATCCTCTAGCACAGATACGCAGTATTTT

V gene: TRBV7-9
D gene: NA
J gene: TRBJ1-1
CDR3 protein: CASSPRGGPQAFF
CDR3 DNA: TGTGCCAGCAGCCCTCGGGGGGGGCCCCAAGCTTTCTTT

V gene: TRBV9
D gene: TRBD1
J gene: TRBJ1-2
CDR3 protein: CASSVATGASYTF
CDR3 DNA: TGTGCCAGCAGCGTAGCCACAGGGGCCAGCTACACCTTC

V gene: TRBV12-5
D gene: TRBD1
J gene: TRBJ2-7
CDR3 protein: CASARTLGQGSYEQYF
CDR3 DNA: TGTGCTAGTGCCCGGACCCTGGGACAGGGGTCCTACGAGCAGTACTTC